The 27 T cell receptor beta chains below all came from one sample that was sequenced in a study of response to subunit inactivated influenza vaccine. Via MiXCR, TCRdb re-called the RT-PCR reads, giving one row per CDR3 protein. The sample holds about 520,000 distinct CDR3 sequences, around 7.7% seen once. Sequencing was performed on PBMCs from blood, taken around 25 months after vaccination. These TCRs come from a man between 50 and 69 years old who received an inactivated influenza vaccine.

The rearrangement links TRBV29-1 to TRBJ2-7, with 9 positions matching TRBD2. This CDR3 contains 12 residues. Unmatched junction bases numbered 3, after V lost 3 bases and J lost 6 bases. Per germline, CDR1 SQVTM and CDR2 ANQGSEA. CDR3 amino acids: CSVEIAGVEQYF. CDR3 nucleotide sequence: TGCAGCGTTGAGATAGCGGGGGTCGAGCAGTACTTC.

This chain uses TRBV14 with TRBJ2-3; perhaps TRBD1 as D (6 bases). Trimming removed 1 base from V and 6 bases from J, with 14 bases in between. The CDR3 length is 15 residues. Looked up from germline, CDR1 is SGHDN and CDR2 is FVKESK. The DNA of the CDR3 is TGTGCCAGCAGCCAAGCGTTCGGACAGATTGATACGCAGTATTTT. This gives the protein CASSQAFGQIDTQYF.

This clonotype was recorded at least ten times. This rearrangement joins TRBV9 to TRBJ1-3; weak D call: TRBD1 (5 bases). V was clipped by 0 bases and J by 4 bases, with 11 bases between them. There are 15 residues in the CDR3. CDR1 and CDR2 from the germline V gene are SGDLS and YYNGEE. DNA for the CDR3: TGTGCCAGCAGCGTAGGCAGGGTTGGAGGAAACACCATATATTTT. This translates into CASSVGRVGGNTIYF.

This clonotype showed up just a few times. J is TRBJ1-2 and V is TRBV29-1; no clear D gene. Germline V lookup: CDR1 SQVTM, CDR2 ANQGSEA. This CDR3 is built from 12 residues. V dropped 3 bases and J dropped 0 bases, with 5 bases sitting between them. CDR3 in DNA: TGCAGCGTTGAGGCCGCTAACTATGGCTACACCTTC. Protein product: CSVEAANYGYTF.

A few counts support this clonotype. This chain links TRBV10-3 with TRBJ2-5; D might be TRBD2 (5 bases). This CDR3 is built from 14 residues. Germline CDR1 ENHRY, CDR2 SYGVKD. V lost 4 bases, J lost 4 bases, and 13 bases lay in between. The DNA of the CDR3 is TGTGCCATCAGTGGTTCCGGGGATGGAGAGACCCAGTACTTC. Its protein is CAISGSGDGETQYF.

Turning to this clonotype: One junction end does not reproduce the germline sequence, and a read error may be involved. The chain uses TRBV2 and TRBJ1-1; D ambiguous. This CDR3 comprises 13 residues. Per the germline V gene, CDR1 is SNHLY and CDR2 is FYNNEI. The CDR3 DNA follows: TGTGCCAGCATGCGACTTATGAACACTGAATCTTTCTTT. It codes for CASMRLMNTESFF.

This clonotype turned up a few times. The chain is built from TRBV6-2 or TRBV6-3 and TRBJ1-1; D unresolved. This CDR3 has 15 amino acids. CDR1 and CDR2 (germline): MNHEY, SVGEGT. V lost 0 bases, J lost 0 bases, and 8 bases lay in between. CDR3 region: CASSYSSRMNTEAFF. CDR3 bases: TGTGCCAGCAGTTACTCGTCAAGGATGAACACTGAAGCTTTCTTT.

A few counts support this clonotype. This may be a read error: a much more frequent sequence differs by one nucleotide. This chain's CDR3 is CASSFAGETQYF. Here the CDR3 DNA reads TGTGCCAGCAGTTTTGCGGGAGAGACCCAGTACTTC. This chain joins TRBV12-3 or TRBV12-4 and TRBJ2-5, with D perhaps matching TRBD2 (5 bases). V was shortened by 3 bases and J by 4 bases, with 6 bases between the two germline ends. The CDR3 sequence is 12 residues long.

This clonotype was observed at least ten times. The V call is TRBV20-1, the J call TRBJ1-6, with a possible D match to TRBD1 (6 bases). The CDR3 extends over 16 amino acids. V gave up 2 bases and J gave up 5 bases, with 16 bases separating them. Germline assignment: CDR1 DFQATT and CDR2 SNEGSKA (reference sequence). CDR3 DNA: TGCAGTGCTAGAAGGGCAGGGGCAATAGATAATTCACCCCTCCACTTT. It yields the protein CSARRAGAIDNSPLHF.

The J gene is TRBJ1-1, the V gene TRBV6-5, with D maybe TRBD1 (5 bases). Germline V gene sequence: CDR1 MNHEY, CDR2 SVGAGI. The CDR3 has 17 residues. The V end lost 2 bases, the J end lost 6 bases, and 22 bases lay between the germline ends. The CDR3 sequence is CASSYPTDRRVHAEAFF. In nucleotides, the CDR3 is TGTGCCAGCAGTTACCCGACAGATCGACGCGTGCACGCTGAAGCTTTCTTT.

This clonotype was detected a few times. The chain has TRBV7-9 and TRBJ1-2, with no clear D. Germline-derived CDR1 and CDR2 are SEHNR and FQNEAQ (reference sequence). V was shortened by 5 bases and J by 4 bases, with 11 bases between the two germline ends. This CDR3 comprises 13 residues. The CDR3 loop is CASSQHPSYGYTF. The CDR3 region has the DNA TGTGCCAGCAGCCAGCACCCGAGCTATGGCTACACCTTC.

The chain joins TRBV4-1 to TRBJ1-1, with TRBD1 matching over 8 bases. The CDR3 runs to 15 residues. The germline CDR1 and CDR2 sequences are MGHRA and YSYEKL. Trimming took 0 bases from V and 10 from J; bases not matched to a gene: 10. The CDR3 protein is CASSQDKAGGVGAFF. In DNA, the CDR3 is TGCGCCAGCAGCCAAGATAAGGCAGGGGGCGTCGGAGCTTTCTTT.

In this sample, this clonotype turned up a few times. The chain recombines TRBV20-1 with TRBJ1-4; a weak D match, TRBD1 (5 bases). V lost 0 bases, J lost 12 bases, and 14 bases lay in between. Per the germline V gene, CDR1 is DFQATT and CDR2 is SNEGSKA (reference sequence). The CDR3 has 13 amino acids. CDR3 residues: CSARDLRGMELFF. The CDR3 DNA follows: TGCAGTGCTAGAGATCTTCGGGGGATGGAACTGTTTTTT.

In this sample, this clonotype turned up a few times. The chain joins TRBV6-1 to TRBJ1-4, with D possibly matching TRBD1 (5 bases). Trimming took 6 bases from V and 5 from J, leaving 10 bases between them. Germline CDR1 MNHNS, CDR2 SASEGT. This CDR3 has 13 residues. The CDR3 bases are TGTGCCAGCAGCAGGGCCTTGAATGAAAAACTGTTTTTT. Translated: CASSRALNEKLFF.

The genes are TRBV6-1 and TRBJ2-7; 9 bases match TRBD2. The CDR3 is made up of 14 amino acids. V shed 7 bases, J shed 1 base, and the junction held 5 bases outside the gene matches. The germline V gene encodes CDR1 MNHNS and CDR2 SASEGT. DNA for the CDR3: TGTGCCAGCAAGAGGGGACTAGCATCCTACGAGCAGTACTTC. It is translated as CASKRGLASYEQYF.

This clonotype was seen a handful of times. This chain joins TRBV7-9 and TRBJ2-7, with 10 bases aligning to TRBD1. Germline trimming cut 8 bases from V and 5 bases from J; bases unmatched to any gene: 12. Per the germline V gene, CDR1 is SEHNR and CDR2 is FQNEAQ (reference sequence). The CDR3 has 15 residues. The DNA of the CDR3 is TGTGCCAGCGGAGCGGGCGACAGGGGGCTAAACGAGCAGTACTTC. This encodes CASGAGDRGLNEQYF.

This clonotype was seen a few times. The V gene is TRBV27, the J gene TRBJ2-3; 10 bases line up with TRBD1. This CDR3 has 14 amino acids. V lost 6 bases, J lost 4 bases, and 4 bases stayed unmatched. CDR1 and CDR2 (germline): MNHEY, SMNVEV (reference sequence). This CDR3 is CASRATGGPDTQYF. The CDR3 DNA reads as TGTGCCAGCAGAGCGACAGGGGGCCCAGATACGCAGTATTTT.

This clonotype occurred many times. The junction differs from germline at one of its ends, possibly a read error. The chain couples TRBV12-3 or TRBV12-4 to TRBJ1-1, with TRBD1 matching 7 bases. The CDR3 contains 12 residues. The chain's CDR3 is CASSPRIGQAAF. The CDR3, as DNA: TGTGCCAGCAGTCCTAGAATCGGACAGGCAGCCTTT.

This clonotype appeared many times. The rearrangement joins TRBV10-3 to TRBJ2-2; D may be TRBD1 or TRBD2 (6 bases each). This CDR3 is built from 14 residues. V was pared by 3 bases and J by 3 bases, with 8 bases between. Germline V gene data show CDR1 as ENHRY and CDR2 as SYGVKD. Written as DNA, the CDR3 is TGTGCCATCAGTGACGGGGGCTACACCGGGGAGCTGTTTTTT. Its translation: CAISDGGYTGELFF.

This clonotype was detected many times. The chain has TRBV20-1 and TRBJ2-3; perhaps TRBD2 as D (5 bases). This CDR3 is 15 amino acids long. Germline V gives CDR1 DFQATT, CDR2 SNEGSKA (reference sequence). V was trimmed by 0 bases and J by 2 bases, leaving 12 bases between them. The CDR3 DNA reads TGCAGTGCTAGAGATAGCGAACGTTTCACAGATACGCAGTATTTT. Translating it yields CSARDSERFTDTQYF.

This clonotype has a count of ten or more. The chain recombines TRBV5-5 with TRBJ2-7, with D perhaps TRBD1 (5 bases). V dropped 2 bases and J dropped 3 bases, with 12 bases sitting between them. Germline V gene lookup returns CDR1 SGHKS and CDR2 YYEKEE (reference sequence). The length of the CDR3 is 14 residues. CDR3 loop: CASSFFQGGYEQYF. The CDR3 nucleotides are TGTGCCAGCAGCTTTTTCCAGGGTGGCTACGAGCAGTACTTC.

This clonotype has at least ten counts. The DNA for the CDR3 is TGCAGTGCTAGAGTTCCGGCCAAAAACATTCAGTACTTC. This translates into CSARVPAKNIQYF. The chain uses TRBV20-1 and TRBJ2-4, with D hard to call. The germline gives CDR1 DFQATT, CDR2 SNEGSKA (reference sequence). V shed 1 base and J shed 1 base, with 5 bases lying between them. The CDR3 has 13 amino acids.

This clonotype was counted ten times or more. The chain uses TRBV5-1 and TRBJ2-1; 8 positions agree with TRBD1. Germline CDR1 SGHRS, CDR2 YFSETQ. The CDR3 extends over 16 amino acids. After removal of 6 bases from V and 0 bases from J, the junction contained 8 bases not matched to a gene. CDR3 DNA: TGCGCCAGCAAGCCAGGGGGCGGTAGCTCCTACAATGAGCAGTTCTTC. The encoded protein is CASKPGGGSSYNEQFF. The full variable domain, rest sourced from reference TRBV5-1 and TRBJ2-1, is KAGVTQTPRYLIKTRGQQVTLSCSPISGHRSVSWYQQTPGQGLQFLFEYFSETQRNKGNFPGRFSGRQFSNSRSEMNVSTLELGDSALYLCASKPGGGSSYNEQFFGPGTRLTVL.

This clonotype was seen at least ten times. The chain joins TRBV10-3 to TRBJ2-3; TRBD2 aligns across 15 bases. V gave up 8 bases and J gave up 6 bases; unmatched junction bases: 12. Germline-derived CDR1 and CDR2 are ENHRY and SYGVKD. This CDR3 is built from 17 residues. This chain's CDR3 is CAIASGTSGGQADTQYF. The CDR3 DNA is TGTGCCATCGCCTCCGGGACTAGCGGGGGGCAGGCGGATACGCAGTATTTT.

This sequence joins TRBV10-3 and TRBJ2-3, with D perhaps matching TRBD1 (6 bases). Looked up from germline, CDR1 is ENHRY and CDR2 is SYGVKD. Trimming left V 4 bases short and J 10 bases short, with 12 bases between. This CDR3 contains 12 residues. Here the CDR3 reads CAISGNRESQYF. CDR3 DNA: TGTGCCATCAGTGGTAACAGGGAATCGCAGTATTTT.

The sample holds a few counts of this clonotype. This chain connects TRBV6-2 or TRBV6-3 to TRBJ1-5; D is perhaps TRBD1 (6 bases). CDR3 length: 15 residues. Looked up from germline, CDR1 is MNHEY and CDR2 is SVGEGT. Between the trimmed V and J ends, which lost 6 bases and 0 bases, there was a span of 12 bases. CDR3 sequence: CASSRGQISNQPQHF. The CDR3 DNA reads TGTGCCAGCAGCCGTGGACAGATTAGCAATCAGCCCCAGCATTTT.

The CDR3 sequence is CASHWVPAKKLETQYF. CDR3 bases: TGTGCCAGCCACTGGGTTCCGGCGAAAAAGTTGGAGACCCAGTACTTC. The V gene is TRBV9, the J gene TRBJ2-5; D gene ambiguous. The V gene lost 7 bases and the J gene lost 5 bases, with 24 bases spanning the gap. The CDR3 is 16 amino acids. Per germline, CDR1 SGDLS and CDR2 YYNGEE.